The rows below give T cell receptor beta chains drawn from one sample of a study of blood T cell repertoires in COVID-19. Profiling relied on immunoSEQ multiplex PCR, and the TCRdb table lists in-frame clones only, not all of them. The sample records 400,000 to 500,000 clones, 86% being singletons. The sequenced sample was peripheral blood. All receptors come from a woman younger than 45 with active or convalescent COVID-19. Each CDR3 is given with its conserved first and last residue. Fields, in order: J gene, clone size, V gene, D gene, CDR3 protein, CDR3 DNA. D genes are given only for firm matches. Only some rows state a clone size, as once, few, many or a class for expanded clones.

>TRBJ2-1|.|TRBV6-2/TRBV6-3|.
CASSFQDNEQFF
TGTGCCAGCAGTTTTCAGGACAATGAGCAGTTCTTC
>TRBJ1-4|few|TRBV4-1|.
CASSRIATPGDLNLPTNEKLFF
TGCGCCAGCAGCCGGATCGCGACTCCGGGAGATTTAAACCTGCCAACTAATGAAAAACTGTTTTTT
>TRBJ2-3|.|TRBV5-1|TRBD1
CASSGQETSTDTQYF
TGCGCCAGCAGTGGACAGGAGACTAGCACAGATACGCAGTATTTT
>TRBJ1-1|.|TRBV5-6|.
CASSLRGLGAFF
TGTGCCAGCAGCTTGAGAGGGTTGGGGGCTTTCTTT
>TRBJ2-1|.|TRBV6-5|TRBD1
CASSRDRAYNEQFF
TGTGCCAGCAGTCGGGACAGGGCTTACAATGAGCAGTTCTTC
>TRBJ2-7|.|TRBV4-1|TRBD2
CASSQGGRGGGHEQYF
TGCGCCAGCAGCCAAGGAGGGCGGGGGGGCGGACACGAGCAGTACTTC
>TRBJ1-3|once|TRBV30|TRBD1
CAWSAGTAIGNTIYF
TGTGCCTGGAGTGCAGGGACAGCGATAGGAAACACCATATATTTT
>TRBJ2-2|few|TRBV10-1|TRBD2
CASGRGTGGELFF
TGCGCCAGCGGGCGGGGGACCGGCGGGGAGCTGTTTTTT
>TRBJ1-4|.|TRBV6-5|.
CASSYNQGTNEKLFF
TGTGCCAGCAGTTACAATCAGGGGACTAATGAAAAACTGTTTTTT
>TRBJ2-3|.|TRBV20-1|.
CSASPLQGGADTQYF
TGCAGTGCTAGTCCTCTTCAGGGGGGCGCGGATACGCAGTATTTT
>TRBJ2-2|.|TRBV2|.
CASTSLGAADTGELFF
TGTGCCAGCACTTCGCTTGGGGCCGCGGACACCGGGGAGCTGTTTTTT
>TRBJ2-7|.|TRBV27|.
CASSFKPPPVYEQYF
TGTGCCAGCAGTTTTAAGCCCCCCCCCGTCTACGAGCAGTACTTC
>TRBJ1-2|.|TRBV27|TRBD1
CASAGTGGQKVGYTF
TGTGCCAGCGCCGGGACAGGGGGCCAAAAGGTCGGCTACACCTTC
>TRBJ1-5|once|TRBV27|.
CASSKGDTYNQPQHF
TGTGCCAGCAGTAAAGGGGACACCTACAATCAGCCCCAGCATTTT
>TRBJ1-1|once|TRBV6-1|.
CASSEWSRVGTEAFF
TGTGCCAGCAGTGAGTGGTCGAGGGTCGGCACTGAAGCTTTCTTT
>TRBJ2-3|.|TRBV6-4|TRBD1
CASSDYFGTGTQYF
TGTGCCAGCAGTGACTACTTCGGGACAGGGACGCAGTATTTT
>TRBJ2-3|.|TRBV3-1/TRBV3-2|.
CASSQDRWGGRSTDTQYF
TGTGCCAGCAGCCAAGATCGTTGGGGCGGACGTAGCACAGATACGCAGTATTTT
>TRBJ1-2|.|TRBV27|.
CASSLGGGSYGYTF
TGTGCCAGCAGTTTGGGAGGTGGAAGCTATGGCTACACCTTC
>TRBJ1-2|.|TRBV5-8|.
CASSLAGDYYGYTF
TGTGCCAGCAGCTTGGCGGGGGACTACTATGGCTACACCTTC
>TRBJ1-6|.|TRBV6-5|.
CASRRTENSPLHF
TGTGCCAGCAGAAGGACAGAGAATTCACCCCTCCACTTT
>TRBJ2-3|.|TRBV2|.
CASSGALGSPDTQYF
TGTGCCAGCAGTGGGGCCCTCGGGAGCCCAGATACGCAGTATTTT
>TRBJ2-7|few|TRBV10-3|.
CATRLGGAYEQYF
TGTGCCACCCGGTTGGGGGGAGCCTACGAGCAGTACTTC
>TRBJ1-1|once|TRBV7-9|TRBD1
CASSPMGGDSAFF
TGTGCCAGCAGCCCAATGGGCGGGGACAGCGCTTTCTTT
>TRBJ1-5|.|TRBV19|.
CASSILPERQPQHF
TGTGCCAGTAGTATTTTGCCAGAGCGTCAGCCCCAGCATTTT
>TRBJ1-1|.|TRBV2|.
CASRVEMNTEAFF
TGTGCCAGCAGGGTAGAGATGAACACTGAAGCTTTCTTT
>TRBJ1-1|.|TRBV5-1|.
CASSSGIALNTEAFF
TGCGCCAGCAGCTCAGGGATAGCCTTGAACACTGAAGCTTTCTTT
>TRBJ1-2|.|TRBV14|.
CASSHSGSPYGYTF
TGTGCCAGCAGCCACTCCGGGAGTCCATATGGCTACACCTTC
>TRBJ2-7|.|TRBV7-2|.
CASSPSRGHHEQYF
TGTGCCAGCAGCCCTTCCAGGGGCCACCACGAGCAGTACTTC
>TRBJ1-1|few|TRBV11-2|.
CASTQHGAGAEAFF
TGTGCCAGCACCCAACATGGGGCGGGGGCTGAAGCTTTCTTT
>TRBJ2-2|once|TRBV7-2|TRBD1
CAGRTGNTGELFF
TGTGCCGGGCGGACAGGGAACACCGGGGAGCTGTTTTTT
>TRBJ2-7|.|TRBV3-1/TRBV3-2|TRBD1
CASSPLTGNEQYF
TGTGCCAGCAGCCCTTTGACAGGGAACGAGCAGTACTTC
>TRBJ1-1|.|TRBV19|.
CASSAQGGMNTEAFF
TGTGCCAGTAGTGCACAGGGAGGGATGAACACTGAAGCTTTCTTT
>TRBJ1-2|.|TRBV6-6|.
CASSYEQGGDYGYTF
TGTGCCAGCAGTTACGAGCAGGGAGGGGACTATGGCTACACCTTC
>TRBJ2-1|.|TRBV11-2|TRBD2
CASSYSGGTYNEQFF
TGTGCCAGCAGCTATAGCGGGGGGACCTACAATGAGCAGTTCTTC
>TRBJ2-3|.|TRBV19|.
CASSMMGTLDTQYF
TGTGCCAGTAGTATGATGGGGACACTAGATACGCAGTATTTT
>TRBJ1-2|.|TRBV5-5|TRBD1
CASSLGGQLANYGYTF
TGTGCCAGCAGCTTAGGGGGACAGCTAGCTAACTATGGCTACACCTTC
>TRBJ2-7|.|TRBV30|TRBD1
CAWSAQGAGEQYF
TGTGCCTGGAGTGCACAGGGGGCGGGCGAGCAGTACTTC
>TRBJ2-7|.|TRBV5-1|.
CASSPGNSYEQYF
TGCGCCAGCAGCCCGGGGAACTCCTACGAGCAGTACTTC
>TRBJ2-5|.|TRBV7-7|.
CASSLGSGGSKETQYF
TGTGCCAGCAGCTTAGGGTCGGGGGGCTCTAAAGAGACCCAGTACTTC
>TRBJ2-3|.|TRBV7-9|.
CASSWGGGHGTDTQYF
TGTGCCAGCAGCTGGGGTGGAGGTCACGGCACAGATACGCAGTATTTT
>TRBJ1-2|.|TRBV6-5|.
CASTAGGDDGYTF
TGTGCCAGCACGGCGGGGGGCGACGATGGCTACACCTTC
>TRBJ1-1|.|TRBV3-1/TRBV3-2|TRBD1
CASSETWTGGFEAFF
TGTGCCAGCAGCGAAACGTGGACAGGGGGTTTTGAAGCTTTCTTT
>TRBJ2-1|once|TRBV25-1|.
CASSELIAEGPYNEQFF
TGTGCCAGCAGTGAATTGATAGCGGAGGGGCCCTACAATGAGCAGTTCTTC
>TRBJ1-1|.|TRBV19|TRBD1
CASSIGTAEAFF
TGTGCCAGTAGTATCGGGACAGCTGAAGCTTTCTTT
>TRBJ1-1|.|TRBV19|TRBD1
CASSQQDRGRTEAFF
TGTGCCAGTAGTCAGCAAGACAGGGGTCGCACTGAAGCTTTCTTT
>TRBJ2-3|once|TRBV11-3|.
CASSPRSASSTDTQYF
TGTGCCAGCAGCCCTCGCAGCGCATCGAGCACAGATACGCAGTATTTT
>TRBJ1-1|once|TRBV21-1|.
CASSKGDRVLTEAFF
TGTGCCAGCAGCAAAGGTGACAGGGTACTCACTGAAGCTTTCTTT
>TRBJ1-1|.|TRBV27|.
CASSLFALNTEAFF
TGTGCCAGCAGTTTGTTTGCGTTGAACACTGAAGCTTTCTTT